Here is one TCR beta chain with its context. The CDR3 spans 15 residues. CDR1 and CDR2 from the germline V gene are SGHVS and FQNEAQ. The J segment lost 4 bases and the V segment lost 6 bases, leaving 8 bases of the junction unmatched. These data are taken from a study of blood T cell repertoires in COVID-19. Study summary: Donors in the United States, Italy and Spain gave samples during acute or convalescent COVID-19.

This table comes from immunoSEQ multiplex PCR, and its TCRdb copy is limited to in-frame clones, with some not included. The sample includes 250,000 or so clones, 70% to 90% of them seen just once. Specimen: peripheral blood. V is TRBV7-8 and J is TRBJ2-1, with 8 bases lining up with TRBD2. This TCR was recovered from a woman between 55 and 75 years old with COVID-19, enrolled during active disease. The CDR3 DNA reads TGTGCCAGCAGTAATGCGTTAGCGGGGTACAATGAGCAGTTCTTC. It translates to CASSNALAGYNEQFF.